This T cell receptor (beta chain) was obtained from a study of cytomegalovirus exposure and HLA in healthy donors. Study context: Earlier, 95 million to 120 million unique TCR beta sequences were recovered from around 190 million T cells by an analysis. Overall study findings and caveats: Presence/absence comparisons presumed near-even sequencing depth among donors. Investigators reported 164 TCR beta chains as tied to cytomegalovirus. Exclusion applied to some V segments, including TRBV6-2 and TRBV6-3, as they were indistinguishable.

With regard to this clone: The target antigen is unknown.

The PCR had 60 Vbeta and 13 Jbeta primers. Generated by immunoSEQ multiplex PCR, the TCRdb table keeps only in-frame clones and is missing some. The sample shows some 130,000 clones, 79% of them seen only once. Trimming took 0 bases from V and 1 from J, leaving 8 bases between them. The V gene's germline CDR1 is SGHKS and CDR2 YYEKEE (reference sequence). This CDR3 comprises 15 residues. The source material was PBMCs. The clonotype originates from a man aged 40-49 years in good health and CMV-seropositive. This chain uses TRBV5-5 with TRBJ1-5; D is perhaps TRBD1 (5 bases). DNA for the CDR3: TGTGCCAGCAGCTTGGCCGGGGGGAGCAATCAGCCCCAGCATTTT. Translating it yields CASSLAGGSNQPQHF.